This TCR beta chain was sequenced during a study of beta chain features in type 1 diabetes (dated by TCRdb to between 2017 and 2018). Context from the whole study: Patients and healthy donors did not differ in mean age, gender distribution, total cell number or subset yield. A total of 85 million to 140 million sorted cells were examined across all samples, and the number of cells per subset was strongly correlated with RNA yield. In the study, recently diagnosed type 1 diabetes patients and matched healthy donors were compared on the TCRB repertoires of their sorted circulating CD4+ T cell subsets. Regulatory and stem cell-like memory subsets were obtained from only 8 patients and roughly 8 healthy donors, while naive and central memory subsets were obtained from all 30 or so donors. Broad study findings and their caveats: Type 1 diabetes patients showed a moderate but significant shortening of TCRB CDR3 length in all four CD4+ subsets. At VDJ recombination sites, type 1 diabetes patients had fewer insertions and more deleted nucleotides, which implies abnormalities in thymic rearrangement. PCR may preferentially amplify shorter templates, but because patient and control samples were amplified and corrected together, any resulting skew would affect both groups equally. Only small numbers of individuals were included in the HLA sub-analyses, which left unresolved whether HLA type had any influence on TCRB rearrangement. Because cDNA was sequenced instead of genomic DNA, highly expressing activated cells could be over-represented, though the groups showed no difference in activation or CD3 levels. The naive, central memory and regulatory TCRB repertoires appeared to resemble one another more closely among patients than among healthy donors.

To note about this clone: Its target antigen remains unknown. The input lacks base qualities; no much larger clone sits a single base away.

Each donor gave one peripheral blood draw, averaging approximately 110 mL, which was collected into heparinised tubes. Naive, central memory, regulatory and stem cell-like memory CD4+ T cells were sorted on a BD FACSAria II using a panel including CD45RO, CCR7, CD25, CD127, CD95 and CD27. Every sorted population had a purity above 95%. PBMCs were isolated immediately by Lymphoprep density gradient centrifugation and stained directly without culture. So that batch effects would be minimized, each experiment stained and sorted samples in pairs, pairing one healthy donor with one patient. Including cysteine and phenylalanine, the CDR3 has 14 amino acids. Only the CDR3 part of the read is kept: 42 bases, read in frame from the first base. Between the V and J ends, shortened by 4 bases and 5 bases respectively, the junction contains 13 bases. From a lookup of the germline V gene, CDR1 and CDR2 are MGHRA and YSYEKL.

The entire isolated RNA was reverse transcribed using the High Capacity cDNA Reverse Transcription Kit, and thus expressed TCRB transcripts were sequenced. Naive, central memory and regulatory T cell samples underwent deep immunoSEQ sequencing, averaging around 3.7 million total reads per sample. Sorted cells were lysed in RLT buffer and RNA was extracted with DNase-treated RNeasy Micro or Mini kits, depending on cell number. To prevent cross-contamination, every cell subset was processed on its own, while patient and healthy donor samples were processed together. Using the immunoSEQ multiplex PCR, TCRB sequences were amplified from cDNA into 87-bp fragments spanning the CDR3 region. Amplicons were sequenced on the Illumina HiSeq platform. The authors processed their data as follows. PCR bias was computationally corrected using synthetic template baselines, reads within Hamming distance 2 were collapsed, and singletons that could not be merged were discarded. By aligning reads against IMGT, V, D and J genes, CDR3 length, and insertions or deletions at six rearrangement sites were assigned. Within each subset, clonotype counts were normalized to sorted cell number, and only after that were true diversity and Gini coefficients computed with the tcR R package. The overlap coefficient, calculated on TCRB nucleotide sequences, was used to quantify repertoire sharing. As a proxy for the pre-selection repertoire, out-of-frame TCRB sequences from naive cells were analyzed. The source is immuneACCESS, and TCRdb retained only in-frame sequences with V and J called. Part of the clones is not carried over; for the studies checked, unresolved V genes explain less than half of this, and the remainder is unexplained. That table supplies the V and J calls and clone size; D and trimming were determined from the DNA. For this sample the table gives some 400,000 clones, of which approximately 16% were detected only once. Around 0.02% of the sample belongs to the ten largest clones.

The sequenced sample consisted of naive CD4+ T cells from blood. The cell subset or site label here, explained by the study, means: true naive CD4+ T cells. This receptor was obtained from a woman aged 18-29 years in good health. This chain joins TRBV4-1 to TRBJ2-3; perhaps TRBD2 is the D gene, with 5 bases matching. The base sequence is TGCGCCAGCAGCCCCCCCTCGGGGTTAGATACGCAGTATTTT. The resulting protein is CASSPPSGLDTQYF.